This TCR beta chain was observed in a study of OX40 agonist ivuxolimab in advanced cancers. Regarding the study as a whole: Undetermined was the antigen specificity of the expanded peripheral T cells. In general, CD8+ T cells held more expanded clones than CD4+ did, on average.

Points on this clone: What it binds is unknown.

V lost 9 bases and J lost 2, with 13 bases in between. The CDR3 loop spans 13 amino acids. Germline V gives CDR1 WSHSY, CDR2 SAAADI. The table came from immunoSEQ multiplex PCR; TCRdb's copy has only in-frame clones and leaves some out. The sample shows around 80,000 clones, over 70% of them seen only once. The material sequenced was CD4+ or CD8+ T cells sorted from blood, taken in a trial of the OX40 agonist ivuxolimab. The V gene is TRBV10-2, the J gene TRBJ1-2; D remains unclear. This receptor was identified in an adult with an advanced solid tumor such as melanoma, head and neck, liver or kidney cancer. In DNA form, the CDR3 reads TGCGCCAGTACCGAAGGACCAAACTATGGCTACACCTTC. As protein: CASTEGPNYGYTF.